This is a list of T cell receptor beta chains from one sample in a study of T cells of healthy individuals. TCRdb ran MiXCR on the 5' RACE reads and lists one entry per CDR3 protein. The repertoire consists of about 96,000 distinct CDR3 sequences, with under 20% occurring once and the leading ten covering more than 5.5%. Source of these receptors: a human donor in good health. The CDR3 runs from the conserved cysteine through the conserved F or W. Fields, in order: V gene, clone size, D gene, J gene, CDR3 DNA, CDR3 protein. The D gene is left open where the match is weak. Clone size is not always given. Where it is, it says once, few, many or a class for expanded clones.

TRBV10-3	.	.	TRBJ1-1	TGTGCCACAGGCAAGGACAGAAGCGGAACTGAAGCTTTCTTT	CATGKDRSGTEAFF
TRBV4-2	.	TRBD2	TRBJ2-7	TGTGCCAGCAGCCCTGAGCGGACTAGCGACTCCTACGAGCAGTACTTC	CASSPERTSDSYEQYF
TRBV4-3	.	.	TRBJ2-2	TGCGCCAGCAGCCAAGGTGGGCAGAACACCGGGGAGCTGTTTTTT	CASSQGGQNTGELFF
TRBV6-2/TRBV6-3	many	.	TRBJ2-7	TGTGCCACCAATGACGGGACACCGCCCCACGAGCAGTACTTC	CATNDGTPPHEQYF
TRBV7-9	few	.	TRBJ2-7	TGTGCCAGCAGCTTAGGACACCCGAGCTGGGAGCAGTACTTC	CASSLGHPSWEQYF
TRBV7-2	.	.	TRBJ1-6	TGTGCCAGCAGCTTAGGTCGGGAGGGGATTTCACCCCTCCACTTT	CASSLGREGISPLHF
TRBV4-1	many	.	TRBJ2-3	TGCGCCAGCAGCCAAGATGGAGTTCGCACAGATACGCAGTATTTT	CASSQDGVRTDTQYF
TRBV7-2	many	.	TRBJ2-7	TGTGCCAGCGGTCTCTACAATCAAAGATCCTACGAGCAGTACTTC	CASGLYNQRSYEQYF
TRBV11-2	many	TRBD2	TRBJ2-1	TGTGCCAGCAGCTTAGAACCCGGGAGGGATAATGAGCAGTTCTTC	CASSLEPGRDNEQFF
TRBV4-1	.	.	TRBJ2-1	TGCGCCAGCAGCCCGACAACGAGCTCCTACAATGAGCAGTTCTTC	CASSPTTSSYNEQFF
TRBV6-5	few	TRBD2	TRBJ2-7	TGTGCCAGCACCTTCCTTACTAGCGGGGTAGGCGAGCAGTACTTC	CASTFLTSGVGEQYF
TRBV6-5	many	.	TRBJ2-2	TGTGCCAGCAGCCCCAGACCGACCGGGAACCCCACCGGGGAGCTGTTTTTT	CASSPRPTGNPTGELFF
TRBV18	.	.	TRBJ1-2	TGTGCCAGCTCACTGGGACAAGAGCGTGGCTACACCTTC	CASSLGQERGYTF
TRBV11-2	many	.	TRBJ2-3	TGTGCCAGCAGCCGAGGTGGGGGTCCCGCAGATACGCAGTATTTT	CASSRGGGPADTQYF
TRBV2	few	.	TRBJ2-3	TGTGCCAGCAGCCCCGGGGGTAGGAGCACAGATACGCAGTATTTT	CASSPGGRSTDTQYF
TRBV19	.	.	TRBJ2-2	TGTGCCAGTAGTATATCCCCTGCAGGGACGGTCGGGGAGCTGTTTTTT	CASSISPAGTVGELFF
TRBV28	few	TRBD1	TRBJ2-4	TGTGCCAGCAATGCCAGCAGTTTCGGGGGACAGGGGTTGTCGCTGTACTTC	CASNASSFGGQGLSLYF
TRBV4-1	.	TRBD1	TRBJ2-7	TGCGCCAGCGCTGTCATGGTCCAGGGGGCCTACGAGCAGTACTTC	CASAVMVQGAYEQYF
TRBV7-9	few	.	TRBJ2-3	TGTGCCAGCAGCCCCCCGGGGGACACAGATACGCAGTATTTT	CASSPPGDTDTQYF
TRBV5-6	many	.	TRBJ2-2	TGTGCCAGCAGCATGCTAGCGTCGAACACCGGGGAGCTGTTTTTT	CASSMLASNTGELFF
TRBV4-3	few	.	TRBJ2-7	TGCGCCAGCAGCCAAGTACCGGACACCATCTACGAGCAGTACTTC	CASSQVPDTIYEQYF
TRBV3-1	.	.	TRBJ2-1	TGTGCCAGCAGCCACCCTTATGGGGGACACGCTGAGCAGTTCTTC	CASSHPYGGHAEQFF
TRBV20-1	.	TRBD1	TRBJ2-4	TGCAGTGCTAGTCAGGGGGCGGGAAACATTCAGTACTTC	CSASQGAGNIQYF
TRBV5-6	.	.	TRBJ2-7	TGTGCCAGCAGCTTCGAATACGAGCAGTACTTC	CASSFEYEQYF
TRBV6-5	many	.	TRBJ1-4	TGTGCCAGCAGATTTCAGGGAGGCACTAATGAAAAACTGTTTTTT	CASRFQGGTNEKLFF
TRBV5-1	.	.	TRBJ2-1	TGCGCCAGCAGCTTGGAGGGAGTGGGCAATGAGCAGTTCTTC	CASSLEGVGNEQFF
TRBV11-3	.	TRBD1	TRBJ2-7	TGTGCCAGCAGCTTAGGTACCGGGACAGCGGTCGAGCAGTACTTC	CASSLGTGTAVEQYF
TRBV4-1	.	TRBD1	TRBJ2-7	TGCGCCAGCAGCCAGGGGACAGGTTTGGGCGAGCAGTACTTC	CASSQGTGLGEQYF
TRBV11-1	few	.	TRBJ1-3	TGTGCCAGCAGCGACAGGCCCCTTGGAAACACCATATATTTT	CASSDRPLGNTIYF
TRBV7-6	.	.	TRBJ1-6	TGTGCCAGCAGCCAAGACGTGGAGGCTCGGAATTCACCCCTCCACTTT	CASSQDVEARNSPLHF
TRBV20-1	many	.	TRBJ2-3	TGCAGTCCCGTGGTGGGAGAGCACTCGTTAACGCAGTATTTT	CSPVVGEHSLTQYF
TRBV10-3	many	.	TRBJ2-3	TGTGCCATCGGTCGGGAGAACACAGATACGCAGTATTTT	CAIGRENTDTQYF
TRBV6-2/TRBV6-3	.	.	TRBJ2-1	TGTGCCAGTAAGGGACTGTTATCTTACAATGAGCAGTTCTTC	CASKGLLSYNEQFF
TRBV28	.	TRBD2	TRBJ2-7	TGTGCCAGCAGAGGACTAGTCTACGAGCAGTACTTC	CASRGLVYEQYF
TRBV28	medium-sized	.	TRBJ2-1	TGTGCCAGCAGTTCGCACCGCGGCTACAATGAGCAGTTCTTC	CASSSHRGYNEQFF
TRBV24-1	few	TRBD1	TRBJ1-2	TGTGCCACCAGTGATACAGGGGAAGGTGGCTACACCTTC	CATSDTGEGGYTF
TRBV7-6	many	TRBD1	TRBJ1-3	TGTGCCAGCACCCCGACCCGACAGGGTCTCTCTGGAAACACCATATATTTT	CASTPTRQGLSGNTIYF
TRBV7-2	.	TRBD1	TRBJ2-7	TGTGCCAGCAGCTCCACAGGGGGCTCCTACGAGCAGTACTTC	CASSSTGGSYEQYF
TRBV4-3	.	TRBD2	TRBJ2-1	TGCGCCAGCAGCCAAGCGGCGGGGGGCTACAATGAGCAGTTCTTC	CASSQAAGGYNEQFF
TRBV28	.	TRBD2	TRBJ2-1	TGTGCCAGCGGACTGACTAGCGGGAGCGGGGAGCAGTTCTTC	CASGLTSGSGEQFF
TRBV9	many	TRBD1	TRBJ1-1	TGTGCCAGCAGCGTAGAGGACAGGCGGAACACTGAAGCTTTCTTT	CASSVEDRRNTEAFF
TRBV5-4	.	.	TRBJ2-1	TGTGCCAGCAGCTTGGGACTCACAACCTACAATGAGCAGTTCTTC	CASSLGLTTYNEQFF
TRBV6-5	few	TRBD1	TRBJ2-5	TGTGCCAGCAGTTACTCGGACAGGGAAGAAGAGACCCAGTACTTC	CASSYSDREEETQYF
TRBV27	few	.	TRBJ2-1	TGTGCCAGCAGTCTGGGGGTCCACAATGAGCAGTTCTTC	CASSLGVHNEQFF
TRBV5-1	few	.	TRBJ1-6	TGCGCCAGCAGCGGAGGGGCACTTGAATCACCCCTCCACTTT	CASSGGALESPLHF
TRBV30	.	TRBD1	TRBJ2-3	TGTGCCTGGAGTGGGGACAGGGGGCGCACAGATACGCAGTATTTT	CAWSGDRGRTDTQYF
TRBV28	few	.	TRBJ2-5	TGTGCCAGCGGAGGGGGAGAGAAGACCCAGTACTTC	CASGGGEKTQYF
TRBV10-3	many	.	TRBJ1-1	TGTGCCACCGGGACGAACACTGAAGCTTTCTTT	CATGTNTEAFF